The T cell receptor (beta chain) under discussion was sequenced for a study of regulatory T cells in long-lasting Graves disease. Study results and caveats: Lower TCR diversity characterized persistent Graves' patients relative to newly diagnosed patients.

To make TCR beta libraries, researchers used iRepertoire HTBI primers and Arm-PCR of CDR3 regions. TCRdb processed the multiplex PCR reads anew with MiXCR; each CDR3 protein has one entry. This table holds about 470,000 distinct CDR3 sequences, 15% found once. Germline CDR1 is MNHEY and CDR2 is SMNVEV (reference sequence). V was pared by 5 bases and J by 4 bases, with 15 bases between. The CDR3 extends over 15 amino acids. Specified time point: newly diagnosed GD, antithyroid drugs for less than 3 months. RNA extracted from PBMCs served as the sequencing template. This clonotype was detected many times. The target antigen is unknown. These data were also filed under a second study, of T cells in Graves' hyperthyroidism and ophthalmopathy. That work contributes: Newly diagnosed patients aged 18 to 65 had hyperthyroidism of under 2 months' duration. Clinical symptoms, serum thyroxine, TRAb, thyroid ultrasound and orbital computed tomography established diagnosis. The HTBI set primed first-round TCR CDR3 RT-PCR.

The V gene is TRBV27, the J gene TRBJ2-1, with D perhaps given as TRBD1 or TRBD2 (5 bases each). The input for sequencing was peripheral blood mononuclear cells (PBMCs), taken at new diagnosis, from a patient treated with antithyroid drugs. The receptor's source is a woman in her 30s with Graves disease. The CDR3 sequence is CASSTRDGEYNEQFF. CDR3 nucleotides: TGTGCCAGCAGTACCCGGGACGGGGAATACAATGAGCAGTTCTTC.